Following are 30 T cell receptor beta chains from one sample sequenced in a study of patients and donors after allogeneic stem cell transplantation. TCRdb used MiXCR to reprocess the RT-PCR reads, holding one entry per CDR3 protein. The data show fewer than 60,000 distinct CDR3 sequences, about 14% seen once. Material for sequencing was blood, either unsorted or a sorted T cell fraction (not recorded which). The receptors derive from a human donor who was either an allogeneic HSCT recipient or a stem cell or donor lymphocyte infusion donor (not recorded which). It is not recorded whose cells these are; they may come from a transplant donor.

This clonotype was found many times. CDR3 sequence reads: CASSVGQGTGRVGTEAFF. The CDR3 nucleotides are TGTGCCAGCAGCGTAGGACAGGGGACAGGTAGGGTAGGCACTGAAGCTTTCTTT. The chain employs TRBV9 and TRBJ1-1; 8 bases map to TRBD1. Germline values: CDR1 SGDLS, CDR2 YYNGEE. V shed 0 bases and J 4 bases; nucleotides not matched to a gene: 14. The CDR3 consists of 18 residues.

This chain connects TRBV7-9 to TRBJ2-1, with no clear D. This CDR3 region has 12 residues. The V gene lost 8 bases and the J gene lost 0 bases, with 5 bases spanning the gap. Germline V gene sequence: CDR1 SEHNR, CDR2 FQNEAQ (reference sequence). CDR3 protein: CASDHSYNEQFF. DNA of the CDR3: TGTGCCAGCGACCACTCCTACAATGAGCAGTTCTTC.

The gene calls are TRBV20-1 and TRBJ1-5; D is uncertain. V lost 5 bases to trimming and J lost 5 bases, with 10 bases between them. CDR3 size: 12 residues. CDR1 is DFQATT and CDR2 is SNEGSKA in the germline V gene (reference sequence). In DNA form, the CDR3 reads TGCAGTGCTCAACGGACCGATCAGCCCCAGCATTTT. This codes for CSAQRTDQPQHF.

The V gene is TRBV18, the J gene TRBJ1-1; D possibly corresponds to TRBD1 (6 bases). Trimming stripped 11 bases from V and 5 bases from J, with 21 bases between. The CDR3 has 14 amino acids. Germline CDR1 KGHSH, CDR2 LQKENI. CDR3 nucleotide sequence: TGTGCCGTTCACCTGGGGGGCTCGATTACTGAAGCTTTCTTT. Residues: CAVHLGGSITEAFF.

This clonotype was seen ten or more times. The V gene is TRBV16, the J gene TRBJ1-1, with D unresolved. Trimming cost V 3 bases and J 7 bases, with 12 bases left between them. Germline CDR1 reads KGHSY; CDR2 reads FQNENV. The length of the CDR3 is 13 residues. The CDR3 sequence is CASSQAGGNEAFF. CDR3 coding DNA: TGTGCCAGCAGCCAGGCGGGAGGCAATGAAGCTTTCTTT.

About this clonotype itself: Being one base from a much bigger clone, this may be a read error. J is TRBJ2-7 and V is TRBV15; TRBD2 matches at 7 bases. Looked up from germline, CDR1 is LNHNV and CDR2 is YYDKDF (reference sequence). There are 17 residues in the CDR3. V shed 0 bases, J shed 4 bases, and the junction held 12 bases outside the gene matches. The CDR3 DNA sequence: TGTGCCACCAGCAGAGATGTTCTGCTAGCGGATTTTTACGAGCAGTACTTC. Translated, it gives CATSRDVLLADFYEQYF.

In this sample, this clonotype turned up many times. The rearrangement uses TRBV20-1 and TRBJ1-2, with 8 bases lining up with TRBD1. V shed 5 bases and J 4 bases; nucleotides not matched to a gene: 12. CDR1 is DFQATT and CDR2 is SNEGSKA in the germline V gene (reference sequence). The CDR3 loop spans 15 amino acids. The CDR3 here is CSARADRERAYGYTF. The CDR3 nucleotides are TGCAGTGCTCGAGCGGACAGGGAACGAGCCTATGGCTACACCTTC.

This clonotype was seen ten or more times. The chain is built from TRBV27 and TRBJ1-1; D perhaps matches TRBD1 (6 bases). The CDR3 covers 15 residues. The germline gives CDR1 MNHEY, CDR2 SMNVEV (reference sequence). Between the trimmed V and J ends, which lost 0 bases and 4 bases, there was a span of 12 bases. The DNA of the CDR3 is TGTGCCAGCAGTTTATCGGGCAGCAGGGGCACTGAAGCTTTCTTT. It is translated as CASSLSGSRGTEAFF.

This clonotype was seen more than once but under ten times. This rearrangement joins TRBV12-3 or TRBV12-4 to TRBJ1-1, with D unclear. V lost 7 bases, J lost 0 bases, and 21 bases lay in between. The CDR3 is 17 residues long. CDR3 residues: CASTKGRGNNMNTEAFF. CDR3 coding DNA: TGTGCCAGCACCAAGGGCCGGGGAAACAATATGAACACTGAAGCTTTCTTT.

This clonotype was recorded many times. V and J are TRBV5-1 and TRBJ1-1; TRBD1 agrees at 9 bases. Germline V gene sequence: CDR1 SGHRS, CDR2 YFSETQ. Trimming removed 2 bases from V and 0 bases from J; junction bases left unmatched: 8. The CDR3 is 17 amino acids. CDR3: CASSFTGGDFMNTEAFF. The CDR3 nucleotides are TGCGCCAGCAGCTTTACAGGGGGCGACTTTATGAACACTGAAGCTTTCTTT. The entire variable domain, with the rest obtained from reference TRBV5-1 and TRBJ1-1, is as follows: KAGVTQTPRYLIKTRGQQVTLSCSPISGHRSVSWYQQTPGQGLQFLFEYFSETQRNKGNFPGRFSGRQFSNSRSEMNVSTLELGDSALYLCASSFTGGDFMNTEAFFGQGTRLTVV.

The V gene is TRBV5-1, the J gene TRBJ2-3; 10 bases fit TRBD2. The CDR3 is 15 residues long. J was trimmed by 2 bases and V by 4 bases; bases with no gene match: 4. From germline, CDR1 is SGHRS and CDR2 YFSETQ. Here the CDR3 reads CASSRTSGNTDTQYF. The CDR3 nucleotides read TGCGCCAGCAGCCGGACTAGCGGAAACACAGATACGCAGTATTTT.

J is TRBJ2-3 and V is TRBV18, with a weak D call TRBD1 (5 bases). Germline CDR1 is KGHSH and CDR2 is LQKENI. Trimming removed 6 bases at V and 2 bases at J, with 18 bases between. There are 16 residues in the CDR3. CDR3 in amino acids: CASSPTRATYTDTQYF. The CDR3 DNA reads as TGTGCCAGCTCCCCTACCAGGGCAACCTACACAGATACGCAGTATTTT.

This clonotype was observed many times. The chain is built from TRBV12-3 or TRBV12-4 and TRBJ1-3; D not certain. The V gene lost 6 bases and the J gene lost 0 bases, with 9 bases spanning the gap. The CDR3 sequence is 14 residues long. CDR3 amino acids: CASSLGFSGNTIYF. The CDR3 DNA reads TGTGCCAGCAGCCTCGGGTTCTCTGGAAACACCATATATTTT.

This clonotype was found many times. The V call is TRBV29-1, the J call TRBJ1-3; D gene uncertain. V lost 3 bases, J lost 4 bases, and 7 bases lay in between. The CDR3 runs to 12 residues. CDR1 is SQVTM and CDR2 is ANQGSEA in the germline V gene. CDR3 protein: CSVEPAGNTIYF. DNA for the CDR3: TGCAGCGTTGAGCCCGCCGGAAACACCATATATTTT.

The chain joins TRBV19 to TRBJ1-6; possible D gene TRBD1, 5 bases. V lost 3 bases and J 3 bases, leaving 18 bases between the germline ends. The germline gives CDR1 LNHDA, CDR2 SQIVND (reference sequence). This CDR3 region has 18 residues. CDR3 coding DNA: TGTGCCAGTAGTATTCGGCAGGGCCAACCTATCTATAATTCACCCCTCCACTTT. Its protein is CASSIRQGQPIYNSPLHF.

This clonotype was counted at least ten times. This CDR3 is CSARGTSGINEQFF. CDR3 sequence (DNA): TGCAGTGCTAGAGGGACTAGCGGGATTAATGAGCAGTTCTTC. This chain links TRBV20-1 with TRBJ2-1, with TRBD2 matching over 12 bases. Unmatched junction bases numbered 2, after V lost 1 base and J lost 7 bases. Germline V gene sequence: CDR1 DFQATT, CDR2 SNEGSKA (reference sequence). There are 14 residues in the CDR3.

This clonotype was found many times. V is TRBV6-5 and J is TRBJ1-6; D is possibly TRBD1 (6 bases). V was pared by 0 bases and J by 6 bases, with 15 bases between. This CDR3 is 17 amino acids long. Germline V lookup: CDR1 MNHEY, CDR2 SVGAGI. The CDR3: CASSYSGTGNPNSPLHF. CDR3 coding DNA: TGTGCCAGCAGTTACTCGGGCACAGGGAACCCTAATTCACCCCTCCACTTT.

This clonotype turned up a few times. CDR3 in amino acids: CASPRVEPTYEQYF. CDR3 DNA: TGTGCCAGCCCCAGGGTGGAACCAACTTACGAGCAGTACTTC. This chain joins TRBV12-3 or TRBV12-4 and TRBJ2-7, with D possibly TRBD1 on 5 matching bases. The length of the CDR3 is 14 residues. V shed 8 bases and J shed 4 bases, with 18 bases lying between them.

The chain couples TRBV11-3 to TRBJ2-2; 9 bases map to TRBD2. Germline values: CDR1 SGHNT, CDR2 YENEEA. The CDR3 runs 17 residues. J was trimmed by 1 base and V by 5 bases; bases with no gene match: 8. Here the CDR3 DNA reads TGTGCCAGCAGCCAGGGGACTAGCCTTATGAACACCGGGGAGCTGTTTTTT. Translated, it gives CASSQGTSLMNTGELFF.

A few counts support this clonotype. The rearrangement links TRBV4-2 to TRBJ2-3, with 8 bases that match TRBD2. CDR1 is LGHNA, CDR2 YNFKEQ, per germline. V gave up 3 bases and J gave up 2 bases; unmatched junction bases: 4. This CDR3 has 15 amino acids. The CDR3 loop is CASSQTSDLTDTQYF. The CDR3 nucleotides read TGTGCCAGCAGCCAGACTAGCGACCTCACAGATACGCAGTATTTT.

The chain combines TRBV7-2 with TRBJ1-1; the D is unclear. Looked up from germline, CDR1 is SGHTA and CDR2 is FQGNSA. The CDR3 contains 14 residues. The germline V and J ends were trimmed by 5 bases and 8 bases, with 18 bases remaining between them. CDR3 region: CASSPRTGRPEAFF. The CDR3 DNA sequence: TGTGCCAGCAGCCCCAGAACCGGCCGGCCAGAAGCTTTCTTT.

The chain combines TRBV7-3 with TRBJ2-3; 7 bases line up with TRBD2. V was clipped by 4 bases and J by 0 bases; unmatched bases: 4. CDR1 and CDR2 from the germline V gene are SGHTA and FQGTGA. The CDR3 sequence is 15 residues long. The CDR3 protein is CASSSSGISTDTQYF. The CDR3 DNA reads TGTGCCAGCAGCTCAAGCGGGATAAGCACAGATACGCAGTATTTT.

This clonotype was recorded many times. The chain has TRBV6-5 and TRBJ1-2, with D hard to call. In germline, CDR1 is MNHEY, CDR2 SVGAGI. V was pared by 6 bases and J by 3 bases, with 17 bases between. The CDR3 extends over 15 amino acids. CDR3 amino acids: CASSLRAANDYGYTF. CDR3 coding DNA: TGTGCCAGCAGCTTGCGGGCCGCTAACGACTATGGCTACACCTTC.

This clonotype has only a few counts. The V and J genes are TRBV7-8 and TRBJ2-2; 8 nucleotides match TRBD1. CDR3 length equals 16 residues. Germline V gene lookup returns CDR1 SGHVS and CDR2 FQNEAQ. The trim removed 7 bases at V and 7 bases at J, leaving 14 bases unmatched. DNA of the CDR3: TGTGCCAGCAATAACAGGGGGAGTCTAGTTAACGGGGAGCTGTTTTTT. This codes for CASNNRGSLVNGELFF.

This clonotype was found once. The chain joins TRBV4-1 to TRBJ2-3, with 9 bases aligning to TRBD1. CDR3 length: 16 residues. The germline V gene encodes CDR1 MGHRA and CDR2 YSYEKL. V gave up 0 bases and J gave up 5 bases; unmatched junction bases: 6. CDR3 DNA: TGCGCCAGCAGCCAAGATCCGGGACAGGGCGTAGATACGCAGTATTTT. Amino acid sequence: CASSQDPGQGVDTQYF.

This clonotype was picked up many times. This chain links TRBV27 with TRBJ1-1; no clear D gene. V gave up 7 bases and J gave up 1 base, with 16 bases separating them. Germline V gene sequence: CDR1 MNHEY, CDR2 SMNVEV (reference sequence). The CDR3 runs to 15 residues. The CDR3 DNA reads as TGTGCCAGCACCCACCTGGGCTTGGCGAACACTGAAGCTTTCTTT. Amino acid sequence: CASTHLGLANTEAFF.

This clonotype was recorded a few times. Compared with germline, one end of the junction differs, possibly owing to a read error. The CDR3 coding sequence is TGTGCCAGCAGTTCAGCCGGGACTAGCACGGATACGCAGTATTTT. Protein product: CASSSAGTSTDTQYF. This chain links TRBV7-6 with TRBJ2-3; 9 nucleotides agree with TRBD2. The CDR3 is 15 residues long. Per the germline V gene, CDR1 is SGHVS and CDR2 is FNYEAQ.

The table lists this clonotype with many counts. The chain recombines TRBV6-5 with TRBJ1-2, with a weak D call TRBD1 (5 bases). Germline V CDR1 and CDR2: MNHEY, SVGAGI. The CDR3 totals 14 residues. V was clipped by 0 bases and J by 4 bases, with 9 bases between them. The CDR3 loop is CASSYSPGSYGYTF. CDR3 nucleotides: TGTGCCAGCAGTTACTCGCCAGGGTCCTATGGCTACACCTTC.

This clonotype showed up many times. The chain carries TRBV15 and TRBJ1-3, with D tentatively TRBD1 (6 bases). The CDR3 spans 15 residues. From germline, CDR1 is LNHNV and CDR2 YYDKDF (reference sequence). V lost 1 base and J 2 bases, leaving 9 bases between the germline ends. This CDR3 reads CATSRVGGAGNTIYF. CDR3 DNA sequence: TGTGCCACCAGCAGAGTAGGGGGTGCTGGAAACACCATATATTTT. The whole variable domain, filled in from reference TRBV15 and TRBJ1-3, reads DAMVIQNPRYQVTQFGKPVTLSCSQTLNHNVMYWYQQKSSQAPKLLFHYYDKDFNNEADTPDNFQSRRPNTSFCFLDIRSPGLGDTAMYLCATSRVGGAGNTIYFGEGSWLTVV.

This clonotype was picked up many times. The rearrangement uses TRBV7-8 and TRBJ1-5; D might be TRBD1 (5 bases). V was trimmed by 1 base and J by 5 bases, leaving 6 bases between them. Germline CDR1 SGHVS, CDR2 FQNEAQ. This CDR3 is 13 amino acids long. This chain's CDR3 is CASSLGGDQPQHF. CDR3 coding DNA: TGTGCCAGCAGCTTAGGGGGGGATCAGCCCCAGCATTTT. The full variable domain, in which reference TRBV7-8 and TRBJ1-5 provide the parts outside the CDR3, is GAGVSQSPRYKVAKRGQDVALRCDPISGHVSLFWYQQALGQGPEFLTYFQNEAQLDKSGLPSDRFFAERPEGSVSTLKIQRTQQEDSAVYLCASSLGGDQPQHFGDGTRLSIL.